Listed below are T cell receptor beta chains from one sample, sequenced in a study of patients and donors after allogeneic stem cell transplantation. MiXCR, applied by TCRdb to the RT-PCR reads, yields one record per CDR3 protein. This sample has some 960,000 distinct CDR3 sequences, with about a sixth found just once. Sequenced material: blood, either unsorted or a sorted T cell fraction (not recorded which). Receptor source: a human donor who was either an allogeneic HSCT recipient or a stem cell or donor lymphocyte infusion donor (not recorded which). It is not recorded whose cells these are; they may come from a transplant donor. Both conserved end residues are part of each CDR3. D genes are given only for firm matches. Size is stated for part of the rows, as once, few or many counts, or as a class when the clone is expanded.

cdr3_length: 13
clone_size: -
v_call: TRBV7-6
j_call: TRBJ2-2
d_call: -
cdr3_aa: CASSPGSPGELFF
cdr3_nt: TGTGCCAGCAGCCCAGGGAGCCCCGGGGAGCTGTTTTTT

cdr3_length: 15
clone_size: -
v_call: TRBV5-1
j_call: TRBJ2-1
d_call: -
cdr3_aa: CASLGDAGIFNEQFF
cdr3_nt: TGCGCCAGCCTGGGCGACGCGGGTATATTCAATGAGCAGTTCTTC

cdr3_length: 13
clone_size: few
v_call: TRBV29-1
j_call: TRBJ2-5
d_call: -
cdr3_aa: CSVRRSGQETQYF
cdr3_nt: TGCAGCGTCCGGCGCAGCGGGCAAGAGACCCAGTACTTC

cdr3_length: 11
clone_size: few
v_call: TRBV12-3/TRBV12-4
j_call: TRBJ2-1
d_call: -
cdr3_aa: CASSRALVVVF
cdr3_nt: TGTGCCAGCAGTCGGGCCCTAGTAGTGGTCTTC

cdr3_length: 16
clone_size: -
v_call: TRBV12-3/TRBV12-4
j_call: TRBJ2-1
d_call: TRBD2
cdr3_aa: CASSSEREAPYNEQFF
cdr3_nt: TGTGCCAGCAGTTCCGAGCGGGAGGCCCCCTACAATGAGCAGTTCTTC

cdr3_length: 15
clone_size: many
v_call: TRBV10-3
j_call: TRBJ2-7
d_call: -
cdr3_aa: CAISEGQKFEYEQYF
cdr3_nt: TGTGCCATCAGTGAAGGGCAGAAATTTGAATACGAGCAGTACTTC

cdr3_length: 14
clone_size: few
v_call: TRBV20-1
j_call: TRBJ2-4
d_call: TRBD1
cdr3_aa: CSASPYDRADIQYF
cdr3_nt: TGCAGTGCTAGCCCCTACGACAGGGCGGACATTCAGTACTTC

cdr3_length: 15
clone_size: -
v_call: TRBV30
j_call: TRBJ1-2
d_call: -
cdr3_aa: CAWSVVGNRDYGYTF
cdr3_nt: TGTGCCTGGAGTGTAGTAGGAAACAGGGACTATGGCTACACCTTC

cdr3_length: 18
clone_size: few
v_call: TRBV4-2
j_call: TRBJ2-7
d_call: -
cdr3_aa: CASSQDSPRQRGGGEQYF
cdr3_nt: TGTGCCAGCAGCCAAGATTCCCCTCGACAAAGGGGAGGGGGGGAGCAGTACTTC

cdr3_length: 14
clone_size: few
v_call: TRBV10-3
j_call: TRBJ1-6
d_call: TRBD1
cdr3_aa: CASTGTGLNSPLHF
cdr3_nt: TGTGCCTCAACCGGGACAGGGCTTAATTCACCCCTCCACTTT

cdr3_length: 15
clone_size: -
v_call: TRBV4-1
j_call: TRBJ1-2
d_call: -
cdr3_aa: CASSPPDGRFYGYTF
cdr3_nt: TGCGCCAGCAGCCCCCCGGACGGTCGTTTCTATGGCTACACCTTC

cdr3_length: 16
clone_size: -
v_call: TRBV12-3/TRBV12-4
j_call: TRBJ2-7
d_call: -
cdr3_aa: CASTLGPRLSSYEQYF
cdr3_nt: TGTGCCAGCACTTTAGGCCCTCGGTTGAGCTCCTACGAGCAGTACTTC

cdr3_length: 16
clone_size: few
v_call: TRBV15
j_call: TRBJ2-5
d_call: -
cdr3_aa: CATSRIRRGSEETQYF
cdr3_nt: TGTGCCACCAGCAGAATACGGCGAGGATCCGAAGAGACCCAGTACTTC

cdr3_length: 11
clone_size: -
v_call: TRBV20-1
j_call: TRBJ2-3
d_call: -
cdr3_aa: CSASPGNTQYF
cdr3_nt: TGCAGTGCTAGCCCCGGGAATACGCAGTATTTT

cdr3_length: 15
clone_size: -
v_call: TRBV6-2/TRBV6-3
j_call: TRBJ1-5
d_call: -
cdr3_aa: CASNTGGWSNQPQHF
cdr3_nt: TGTGCCAGCAACACCGGGGGATGGAGCAATCAGCCCCAGCATTTT

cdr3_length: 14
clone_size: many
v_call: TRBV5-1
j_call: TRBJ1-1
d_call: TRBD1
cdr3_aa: CASSQTGGLGEAFF
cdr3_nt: TGCGCCAGCAGCCAGACAGGGGGCTTGGGTGAAGCTTTCTTT

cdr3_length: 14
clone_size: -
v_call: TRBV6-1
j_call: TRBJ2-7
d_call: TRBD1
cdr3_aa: CASKTTGASYEQYF
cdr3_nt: TGTGCCAGCAAAACGACAGGGGCGAGTTACGAGCAGTACTTC

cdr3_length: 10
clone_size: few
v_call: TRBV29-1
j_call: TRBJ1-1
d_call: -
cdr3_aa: CSVESPEAFF
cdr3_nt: TGCAGCGTTGAAAGTCCAGAAGCTTTCTTT

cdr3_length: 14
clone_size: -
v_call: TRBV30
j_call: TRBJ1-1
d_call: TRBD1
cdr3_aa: CAWNRGGMNTEAFF
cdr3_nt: TGTGCCTGGAACAGGGGGGGGATGAACACTGAAGCTTTCTTT

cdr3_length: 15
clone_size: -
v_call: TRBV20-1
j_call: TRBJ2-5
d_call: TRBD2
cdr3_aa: CSAPRTSGIGETQYF
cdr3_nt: TGCAGTGCCCCCCGGACTAGCGGGATAGGGGAGACCCAGTACTTC

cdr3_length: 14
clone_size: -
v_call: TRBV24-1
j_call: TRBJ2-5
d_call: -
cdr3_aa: CATSGPVGGETQYF
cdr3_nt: TGTGCCACCAGTGGACCGGTGGGGGGAGAGACCCAGTACTTC

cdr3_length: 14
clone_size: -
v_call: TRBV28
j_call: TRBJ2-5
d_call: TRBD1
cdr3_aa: CASTHDRVQETQYF
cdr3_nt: TGTGCCAGCACCCATGACAGGGTTCAAGAGACCCAGTACTTC

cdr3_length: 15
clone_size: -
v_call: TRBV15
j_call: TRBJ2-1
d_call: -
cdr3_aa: CATSPNLGTYNEQFF
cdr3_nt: TGTGCCACCAGCCCAAACCTAGGGACCTACAATGAGCAGTTCTTC

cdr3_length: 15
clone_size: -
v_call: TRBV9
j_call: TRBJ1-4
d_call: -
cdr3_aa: CASSAEGQHNEKLFF
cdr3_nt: TGTGCCAGCAGCGCCGAAGGGCAGCATAATGAAAAACTGTTTTTT

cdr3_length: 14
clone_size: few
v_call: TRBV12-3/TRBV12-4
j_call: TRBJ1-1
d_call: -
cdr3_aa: CASSLRPVNTEAFF
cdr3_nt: TGTGCCAGCAGTTTACGCCCAGTGAACACTGAAGCTTTCTTT

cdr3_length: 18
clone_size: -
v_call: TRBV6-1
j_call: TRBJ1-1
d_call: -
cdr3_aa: CASSEARWGRNTNTEAFF
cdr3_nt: TGTGCCAGCAGTGAAGCTCGATGGGGACGGAATACAAACACTGAAGCTTTCTTT

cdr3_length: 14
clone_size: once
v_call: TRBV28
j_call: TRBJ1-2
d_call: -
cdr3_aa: CASTSAQGSYGYTF
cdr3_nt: TGTGCCAGCACCTCAGCCCAGGGTTCCTATGGCTACACCTTC

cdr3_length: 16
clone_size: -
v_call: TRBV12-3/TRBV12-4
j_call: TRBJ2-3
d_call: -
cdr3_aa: CASSSNLGRSTDTQYF
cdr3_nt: TGTGCCAGCAGCTCCAATCTAGGGCGGAGCACAGATACGCAGTATTTT

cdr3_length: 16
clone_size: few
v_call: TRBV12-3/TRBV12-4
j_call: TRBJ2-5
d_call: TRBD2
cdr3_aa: CASSRTSGGGRETQYF
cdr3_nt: TGTGCCAGCAGCCGGACTAGCGGGGGGGGAAGGGAGACCCAGTACTTC

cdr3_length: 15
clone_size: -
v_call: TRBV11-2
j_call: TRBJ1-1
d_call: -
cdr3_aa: CASSSPPRSNTEAFF
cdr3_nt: TGTGCCAGCAGCTCTCCCCCCCGCTCAAACACTGAAGCTTTCTTT

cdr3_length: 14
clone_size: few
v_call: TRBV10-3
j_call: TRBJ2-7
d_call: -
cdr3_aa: CAIRAGQTSYEQYF
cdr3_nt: TGTGCCATCAGGGCCGGACAGACCTCCTACGAGCAGTACTTC

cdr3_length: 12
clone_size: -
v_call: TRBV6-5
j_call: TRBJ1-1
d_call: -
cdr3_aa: CASSRDPGVAFF
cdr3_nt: TGTGCCAGCAGTCGGGACCCGGGGGTAGCTTTCTTT

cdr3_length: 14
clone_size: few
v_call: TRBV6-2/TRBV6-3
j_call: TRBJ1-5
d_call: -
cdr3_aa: CASSLYGGNQPQHF
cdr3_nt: TGTGCCAGCAGTCTCTATGGGGGCAATCAGCCCCAGCATTTT

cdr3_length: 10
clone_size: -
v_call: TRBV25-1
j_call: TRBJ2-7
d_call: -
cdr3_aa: CASSGIEQYF
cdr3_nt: TGTGCCAGCAGTGGAATCGAGCAGTACTTC

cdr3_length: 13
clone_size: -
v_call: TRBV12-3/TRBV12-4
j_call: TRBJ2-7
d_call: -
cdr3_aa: CASSNTGQYEQYF
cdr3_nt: TGTGCCAGCAGTAACACTGGACAGTACGAGCAGTACTTC

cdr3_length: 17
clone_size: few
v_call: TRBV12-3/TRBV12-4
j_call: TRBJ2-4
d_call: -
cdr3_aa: CASSFQSRRGAKNIQYF
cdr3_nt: TGTGCCAGCAGTTTCCAAAGCCGCAGGGGAGCCAAAAACATTCAGTACTTC

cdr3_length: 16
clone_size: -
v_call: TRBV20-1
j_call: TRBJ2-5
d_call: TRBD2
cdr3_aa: CSARVAGQKSGETQYF
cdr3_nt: TGCAGTGCTAGGGTAGCGGGGCAGAAATCGGGAGAGACCCAGTACTTC

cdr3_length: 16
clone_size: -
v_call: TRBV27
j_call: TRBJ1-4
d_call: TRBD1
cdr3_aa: CASSPLDRATNEKLFF
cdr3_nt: TGTGCCAGCAGTCCTTTGGACAGGGCAACTAATGAAAAACTGTTTTTT

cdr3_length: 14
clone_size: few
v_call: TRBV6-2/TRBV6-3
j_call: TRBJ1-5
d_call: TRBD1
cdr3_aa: CASTPDRPNQPQHF
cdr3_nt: TGTGCCAGCACCCCGGACAGGCCTAATCAGCCCCAGCATTTT

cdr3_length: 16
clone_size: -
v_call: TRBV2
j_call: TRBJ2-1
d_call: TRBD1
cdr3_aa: CASSEASGTGGDEQFF
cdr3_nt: TGTGCCAGCAGTGAAGCTTCCGGGACAGGGGGGGATGAGCAGTTCTTC

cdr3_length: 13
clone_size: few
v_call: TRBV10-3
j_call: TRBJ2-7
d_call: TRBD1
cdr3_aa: CAIKGTVNYEQYF
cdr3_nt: TGTGCCATCAAGGGGACAGTCAACTACGAGCAGTACTTC

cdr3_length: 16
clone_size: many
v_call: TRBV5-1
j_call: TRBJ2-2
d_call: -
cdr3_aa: CASSLQSGSLAGELFF
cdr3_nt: TGCGCCAGCAGCCTGCAGAGTGGGAGTTTGGCCGGGGAGCTGTTTTTT

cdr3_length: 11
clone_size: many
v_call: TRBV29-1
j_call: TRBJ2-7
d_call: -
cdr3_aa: CSVLADRHEYF
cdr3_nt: TGCAGCGTATTAGCGGACCGCCACGAGTACTTC

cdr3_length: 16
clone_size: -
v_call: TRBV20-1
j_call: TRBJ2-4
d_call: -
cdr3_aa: CSARSTEGIAKNIQYF
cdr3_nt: TGCAGTGCTAGAAGTACTGAGGGTATAGCCAAAAACATTCAGTACTTC

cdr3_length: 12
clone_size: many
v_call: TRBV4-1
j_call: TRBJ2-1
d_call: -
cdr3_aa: CASSPENNEQFF
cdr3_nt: TGCGCCAGCAGCCCGGAGAACAATGAGCAGTTCTTC

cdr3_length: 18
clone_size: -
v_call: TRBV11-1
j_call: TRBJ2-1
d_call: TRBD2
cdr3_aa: CASSLFRTSGRTTNEQFF
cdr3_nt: TGTGCCAGCAGCTTATTCCGGACTAGCGGGAGGACTACTAATGAGCAGTTCTTC

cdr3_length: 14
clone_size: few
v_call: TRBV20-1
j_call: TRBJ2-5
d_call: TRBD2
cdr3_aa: CSAAVGEGLKTQYF
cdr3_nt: TGCAGTGCAGCAGTAGGGGAGGGCCTAAAGACCCAGTACTTC

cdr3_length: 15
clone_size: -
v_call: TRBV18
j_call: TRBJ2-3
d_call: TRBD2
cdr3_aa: CASSRAGPSTDTQYF
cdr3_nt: TGTGCCAGCTCTCGAGCGGGACCAAGCACAGATACGCAGTATTTT

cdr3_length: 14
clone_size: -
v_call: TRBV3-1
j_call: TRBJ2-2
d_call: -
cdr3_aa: CASSSRLFTGELFF
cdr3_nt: TGTGCCAGCAGCTCACGACTATTCACCGGGGAGCTGTTTTTT

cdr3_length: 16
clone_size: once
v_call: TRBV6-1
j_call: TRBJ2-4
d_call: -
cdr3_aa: CASSPAGFLAKNIQYF
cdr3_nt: TGTGCCAGCAGTCCCGCAGGGTTCCTAGCCAAAAACATTCAGTACTTC

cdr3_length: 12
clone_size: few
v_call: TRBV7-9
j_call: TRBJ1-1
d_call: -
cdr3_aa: CASSPGRNEAFF
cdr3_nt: TGTGCCAGCAGCCCGGGACGGAATGAAGCTTTCTTT

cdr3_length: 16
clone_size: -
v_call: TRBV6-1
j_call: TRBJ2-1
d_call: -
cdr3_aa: CASSSLGGARDNEQFF
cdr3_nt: TGTGCCAGCAGCTCCCTGGGGGGGGCACGGGACAATGAGCAGTTCTTC

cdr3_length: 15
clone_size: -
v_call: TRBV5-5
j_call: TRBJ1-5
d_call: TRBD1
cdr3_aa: CASSPPGTGSQPQHF
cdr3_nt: TGTGCCAGCAGCCCTCCGGGGACAGGATCTCAGCCCCAGCATTTT

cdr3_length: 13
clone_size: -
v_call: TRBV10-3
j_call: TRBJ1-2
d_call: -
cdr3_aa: CAISSPPGHGYTF
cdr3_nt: TGTGCCATCAGTAGCCCCCCCGGGCATGGCTACACCTTC

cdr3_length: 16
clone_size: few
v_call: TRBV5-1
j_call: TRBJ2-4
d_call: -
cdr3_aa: CASSLTQPVHEGIQYF
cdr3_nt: TGCGCCAGCAGCTTAACACAACCGGTCCACGAGGGCATTCAGTACTTC

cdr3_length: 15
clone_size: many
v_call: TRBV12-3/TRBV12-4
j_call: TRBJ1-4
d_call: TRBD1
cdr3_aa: CASSFKTGVNEKLFF
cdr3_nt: TGTGCCAGCAGTTTTAAGACAGGGGTTAATGAAAAACTGTTTTTT

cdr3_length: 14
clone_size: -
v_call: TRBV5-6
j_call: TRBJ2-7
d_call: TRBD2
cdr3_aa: CASSLWGGSYEQYF
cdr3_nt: TGTGCCAGCAGCTTGTGGGGGGGCTCCTACGAGCAGTACTTC

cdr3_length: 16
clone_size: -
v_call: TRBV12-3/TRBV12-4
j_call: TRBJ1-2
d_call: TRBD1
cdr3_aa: CASTSITSGTDYGYTF
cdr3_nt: TGTGCCAGCACGTCCATTACCTCCGGGACAGACTATGGCTACACCTTC

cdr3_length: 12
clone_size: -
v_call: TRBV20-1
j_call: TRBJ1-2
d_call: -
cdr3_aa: CSAAAGDYGYTF
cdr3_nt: TGCAGTGCTGCAGCAGGGGACTATGGCTACACCTTC

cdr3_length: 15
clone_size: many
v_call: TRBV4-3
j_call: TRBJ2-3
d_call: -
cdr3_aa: CASSQEGSDADTQYF
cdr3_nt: TGCGCCAGCAGCCAAGAGGGGTCCGACGCAGATACGCAGTATTTT